Listed below are T cell receptor beta chains from one sample, sequenced in a study of response to subunit inactivated influenza vaccine. TCRdb called the RT-PCR reads again in MiXCR, with one record for every CDR3 protein. The sample shows about 520,000 distinct CDR3 sequences, around 25% of them seen only once. Sequenced material: CD4+ T cells sorted from PBMCs, taken 5 to 6 days after vaccination. These receptors were collected from a man aged 50 to 59 who received an inactivated influenza vaccine. CDR3s include the opening cysteine and the closing phenylalanine or tryptophan. The order of the fields is clone size, J gene, V gene, D gene, CDR3 DNA, CDR3 protein. A D gene is named only where the DNA matches it firmly. Only some rows state a clone size, as once, few, many or a class for expanded clones.

NA | TRBJ2-3 | TRBV6-2/TRBV6-3 | TRBD2 | TGTGCCAGCAGTCGATCTGGGACTAGCGGAGATACGCAGTATTTT | CASSRSGTSGDTQYF
many | TRBJ2-3 | TRBV7-8 | NA | TGTGCCAGCAGCTTAGATCCCATGATAGATACGCAGTATTTT | CASSLDPMIDTQYF
NA | TRBJ2-5 | TRBV5-1 | NA | TGCGCCAGCAGCTTGGTGACAGGAGGCCAAGAGACCCAGTACTTC | CASSLVTGGQETQYF
NA | TRBJ2-1 | TRBV20-1 | TRBD2 | TGCAGTGCTAGAGATTCCGGGACTAGTATCAATGAGCAGTTCTTC | CSARDSGTSINEQFF
few | TRBJ2-3 | TRBV21-1 | NA | TGTGCCAGCAGCAAATCTACTAGCGGGGCGTCAGATACGCAGTATTTT | CASSKSTSGASDTQYF
NA | TRBJ1-1 | TRBV5-1 | TRBD1 | TGCGCCAGCAGAGTCCAGGGGGAGGACACTGAAGCTTTCTTT | CASRVQGEDTEAFF
few | TRBJ2-1 | TRBV7-2 | TRBD1 | TGTGCCAGCAGCTTAGCGCGGGACAGGGGTGGCAATGAGCAGTTCTTC | CASSLARDRGGNEQFF
NA | TRBJ2-1 | TRBV28 | NA | TGTGCCAGCAGTTTATCGGCTACCCGTCTAAATGAGCAGTTCTTC | CASSLSATRLNEQFF
NA | TRBJ2-1 | TRBV28 | TRBD2 | TGTGCCAGCTGGACTAGCGGGTTTACGGGTGAGCAGTTCTTC | CASWTSGFTGEQFF
few | TRBJ2-7 | TRBV7-2 | NA | TGTGCCAGCACCCTTCAGCAGCCCTACGAGCAGTACTTC | CASTLQQPYEQYF
NA | TRBJ2-6 | TRBV2 | NA | TGTGCCAGCAGTGAGTGGGGGAACGGGGCCAACGTCCTGACTTTC | CASSEWGNGANVLTF
few | TRBJ2-1 | TRBV20-1 | TRBD2 | TGCAGTGCTAGAGCGGGACTAGCAGGGAATGAGCAGTTCTTC | CSARAGLAGNEQFF
NA | TRBJ2-6 | TRBV15 | NA | TGTGCCACCAGCACTACCTGGGGAGTCTCTGGGGCCAACGTCCTGACTTTC | CATSTTWGVSGANVLTF